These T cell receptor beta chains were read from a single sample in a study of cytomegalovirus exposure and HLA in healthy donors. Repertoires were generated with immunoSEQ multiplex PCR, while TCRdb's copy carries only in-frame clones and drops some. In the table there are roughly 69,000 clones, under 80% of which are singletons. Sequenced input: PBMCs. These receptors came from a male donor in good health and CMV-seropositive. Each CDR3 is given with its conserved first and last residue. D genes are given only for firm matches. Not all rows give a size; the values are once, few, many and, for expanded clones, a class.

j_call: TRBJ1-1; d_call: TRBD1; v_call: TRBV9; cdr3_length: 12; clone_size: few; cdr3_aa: CASSVGDRGAFF; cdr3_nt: TGTGCCAGCAGCGTAGGGGACAGGGGAGCTTTCTTT
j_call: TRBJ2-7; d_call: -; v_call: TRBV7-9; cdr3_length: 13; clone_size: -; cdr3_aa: CASSAGTSYEQYF; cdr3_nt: TGTGCCAGCAGCGCCGGGACATCCTACGAGCAGTACTTC
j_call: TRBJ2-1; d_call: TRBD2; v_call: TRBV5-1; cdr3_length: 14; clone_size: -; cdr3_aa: CASSLTSGNNEQFF; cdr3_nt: TGCGCCAGCAGCTTGACTAGCGGGAACAATGAGCAGTTCTTC
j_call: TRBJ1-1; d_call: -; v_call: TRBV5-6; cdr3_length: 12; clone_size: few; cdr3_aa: CASSGRTGEAFF; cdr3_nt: TGTGCCAGCAGCGGTAGGACGGGAGAAGCTTTCTTT
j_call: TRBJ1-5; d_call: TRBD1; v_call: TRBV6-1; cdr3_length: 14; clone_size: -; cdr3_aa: CASNSGTGNQPQHF; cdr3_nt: TGTGCCAGCAATTCTGGGACAGGGAATCAGCCCCAGCATTTT
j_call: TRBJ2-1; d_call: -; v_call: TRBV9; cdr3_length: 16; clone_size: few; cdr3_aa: CASSVVGGAPYNEQFF; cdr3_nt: TGTGCCAGCAGCGTAGTTGGGGGGGCCCCCTACAATGAGCAGTTCTTC
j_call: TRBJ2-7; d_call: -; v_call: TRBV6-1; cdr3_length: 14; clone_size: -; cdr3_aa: CASTMTTTIYGQYF; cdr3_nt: TGTGCCAGCACTATGACGACAACGATTTACGGGCAGTACTTC
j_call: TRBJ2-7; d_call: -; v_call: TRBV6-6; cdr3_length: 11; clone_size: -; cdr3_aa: CASWSGGEQYF; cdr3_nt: TGTGCCAGCTGGTCCGGGGGCGAGCAGTACTTC
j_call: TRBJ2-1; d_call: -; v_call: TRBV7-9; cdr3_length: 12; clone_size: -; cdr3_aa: CASSFDGGEQFF; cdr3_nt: TGTGCCAGCAGCTTTGACGGCGGTGAGCAGTTCTTC
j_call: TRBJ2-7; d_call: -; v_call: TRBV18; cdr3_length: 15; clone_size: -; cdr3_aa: CASSPPTSRLYEQYF; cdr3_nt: TGTGCCAGCTCACCCCCCACTTCTCGTCTATACGAGCAGTACTTC
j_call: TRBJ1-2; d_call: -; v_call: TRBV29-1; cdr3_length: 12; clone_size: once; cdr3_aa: CSVEAQGVGYTF; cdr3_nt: TGCAGCGTTGAGGCGCAGGGCGTTGGCTACACCTTC
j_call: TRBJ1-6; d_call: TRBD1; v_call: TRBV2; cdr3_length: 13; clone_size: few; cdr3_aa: CASSGQDNSPLHF; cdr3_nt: TGTGCCAGCTCGGGACAGGATAATTCACCCCTCCACTTT
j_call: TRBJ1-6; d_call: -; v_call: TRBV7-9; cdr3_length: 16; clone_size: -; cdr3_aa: CSSSPATGTTSSPLHF; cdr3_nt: TGTTCCAGCAGCCCGGCGACAGGTACCACGTCTTCACCCCTCCACTTT